The clone carrying this TCR beta chain turned up a few times. Germline values: CDR1 GTSNPN, CDR2 SVGIG (reference sequence). The CDR3 contains 12 residues. V was pared by 5 bases and J by 9 bases, with 14 bases between. TCRdb used MiXCR to call clones anew from the PCR reads. The sample lists fewer than 15,000 clones; approximately 30% were seen once. No treatment had been given to any patient before thyroid surgery. The record originates from a study of metastatic and nonmetastatic thyroid tumors. Study information: Repertoire comparison spanned blood and tumor or nodule tissue of malignant and benign thyroid patients.

This receptor was identified in a female donor with papillary thyroid cancer or a benign thyroid nodule (not recorded which). Some clones in this sample may be carry-over from other donors' samples. This chain uses TRBV30 with TRBJ1-5, with D unclear. Sequencing used tumor tissue. The CDR3 coding sequence is TGTGCCTGGGGGGAGGGTGGTCGGCCCCAGCATTTT. Translated, it gives CAWGEGGRPQHF.